The 21 T cell receptor beta chains below were found in one sample sequenced in a study of identifying expanded T cells in peripheral blood. Only in-frame clones appear in the TCRdb table, and some are missing; sequencing was by immunoSEQ multiplex PCR. The table includes about 90,000 clones, 70% to 90% detected once. The sample taken for sequencing was blood. All receptors come from a person between 18 and 75 years old in good health.

The rearrangement joins TRBV7-2 to TRBJ1-4; weak D call: TRBD1 (5 bases). V gave up 1 base and J gave up 0 bases, with 12 bases separating them. Germline CDR1 and CDR2: SGHTA and FQGNSA. This CDR3 has 17 residues. This chain's CDR3 is CASSLVLQGATNEKLFF. CDR3 nucleotides: TGTGCCAGCAGCTTAGTATTGCAGGGTGCAACTAATGAAAAACTGTTTTTT. The full variable domain, rest sourced from reference TRBV7-2 and TRBJ1-4, is GAGVSQSPSNKVTEKGKDVELRCDPISGHTALYWYRQSLGQGLEFLIYFQGNSAPDKSGLPSDRFSAERTGGSVSTLTIQRTQQEDSAVYLCASSLVLQGATNEKLFFGSGTQLSVL.

This clone has more than one count but fewer than ten. The chain carries TRBV19 and TRBJ1-6, with D hard to call. This CDR3 is built from 12 residues. In germline, CDR1 is LNHDA, CDR2 SQIVND (reference sequence). V was cut by 5 bases and J by 8 bases, with 7 bases left in between. CDR3 DNA sequence: TGTGCCAGTAGTCGAGATGATTCACCCCTCCACTTT. Protein: CASSRDDSPLHF. The full variable domain, with the rest looked up from reference TRBV19 and TRBJ1-6, is DGGITQSPKYLFRKEGQNVTLSCEQNLNHDAMYWYRQDPGQGLRLIYYSQIVNDFQKGDIAEGYSVSREKKESFPLTVTSAQKNPTAFYLCASSRDDSPLHFGNGTRLTVT.

This chain links TRBV6-5 with TRBJ2-7; 9 bases match TRBD2. Germline trimming cut 2 bases from V and 4 bases from J; bases unmatched to any gene: 6. There are 15 residues in the CDR3. Germline values: CDR1 MNHEY, CDR2 SVGAGI. CDR3 region: CASSYTGRGGYEQYF. In nucleotides, the CDR3 is TGTGCCAGCAGTTACACGGGGCGGGGGGGATACGAGCAGTACTTC.

The V call is TRBV4-3, the J call TRBJ1-2; D call uncertain. CDR3 length: 13 amino acids. Germline V gene data show CDR1 as LGHNA and CDR2 as YSLEER. V was trimmed by 0 bases and J by 14 bases, leaving 16 bases between them. As DNA, the CDR3 is TGCGCCAGCAGCCAAGATTGGACCCCACTTCAGACCTTC. Encoded protein: CASSQDWTPLQTF.

V is TRBV7-9 and J is TRBJ2-2; TRBD1 might be the D (6 bases). Deletions cut 6 bases from V and 3 bases from J, with 23 bases between. The length of the CDR3 is 18 residues. CDR1 SEHNR and CDR2 FQNEAQ come from the germline V gene (reference sequence). The CDR3 DNA follows: TGTGCCAGCAGTCTACTCAGGACAGTTGGCCTACACACCGGGGAGCTGTTTTTT. As protein: CASSLLRTVGLHTGELFF.

The chain employs TRBV30 and TRBJ2-7; 7 bases fit TRBD1. This CDR3 contains 18 residues. CDR1 is GTSNPN, CDR2 SVGIG, per germline (reference sequence). V lost 3 bases, J lost 1 base, and 18 bases stayed unmatched. This CDR3 is CAWSPDRTGTVRSYEQYF. For the CDR3, the DNA is TGTGCCTGGAGCCCCGACCGCACCGGGACAGTTCGTTCCTACGAGCAGTACTTC.

V and J are TRBV27 and TRBJ1-2; D possibly corresponds to TRBD1 (5 bases). The CDR3 is made up of 14 amino acids. Germline CDR1 and CDR2: MNHEY and SMNVEV (reference sequence). V was pared by 5 bases and J by 4 bases, with 14 bases between. CDR3 sequence (DNA): TGTGCCAGCAGTGTCAAAGGGGTCCCCTATGGCTACACCTTC. Encoded protein: CASSVKGVPYGYTF.

The chain recombines TRBV4-1 with TRBJ2-7; 7 nucleotides agree with TRBD1. Trimming at V came to 1 base and at J to 4 bases, leaving 13 bases not matched to a gene. This CDR3 is built from 17 residues. Germline CDR1 reads MGHRA; CDR2 reads YSYEKL. The CDR3 region has the DNA TGCGCCAGCAGCCAAGCTCACCATATGGGACAGCATTACGAGCAGTACTTC. Its translation is CASSQAHHMGQHYEQYF.

This chain links TRBV10-3 with TRBJ2-4, with a tentative D call TRBD1 (6 bases). Looked up from germline, CDR1 is ENHRY and CDR2 is SYGVKD. V lost 6 bases to trimming and J lost 1 base, with 22 bases between them. The CDR3 consists of 18 residues. CDR3 sequence: CAISPSRVEQGAKNIQYF. The CDR3 nucleotides are TGTGCCATCAGCCCATCGAGGGTGGAACAGGGCGCCAAAAACATTCAGTACTTC.

The chain joins TRBV5-8 to TRBJ2-3; TRBD1 matches at 8 bases. The length of the CDR3 is 14 residues. CDR1 SGHTS and CDR2 YDEGEE come from the germline V gene. Trimming took 4 bases from V and 4 from J; bases not matched to a gene: 5. The CDR3 spells CASSLPTGADTQYF. In DNA, the CDR3 is TGTGCCAGCAGCCTGCCGACAGGGGCAGATACGCAGTATTTT. Full variable domain (missing parts from reference TRBV5-8 and TRBJ2-3): EAGVTQSPTHLIKTRGQQATLRCSPISGHTSVYWYQQALGLGLQFLLWYDEGEERNRGNFPPRFSGRQFPNYSSELNVNALELEDSALYLCASSLPTGADTQYFGPGTRLTVL.

Only a few counts were recorded for this clone. The chain carries TRBV7-9 and TRBJ1-5; tentatively, D is TRBD1 (5 bases). The CDR3 runs 13 residues. V was shortened by 5 bases and J by 7 bases, with 12 bases between the two germline ends. Germline CDR1 SEHNR, CDR2 FQNEAQ (reference sequence). In nucleotides, the CDR3 is TGTGCCAGCAGCACCGAACAGGCCCAGCCCCAGCATTTT. Its protein is CASSTEQAQPQHF.

This rearrangement joins TRBV27 to TRBJ2-7, with TRBD1 matching over 9 bases. J lost 5 bases, V lost 6 bases, and 11 bases had no gene match. CDR1 is MNHEY and CDR2 is SMNVEV in the germline V gene (reference sequence). This CDR3 has 15 residues. Written as DNA, the CDR3 is TGTGCCAGCAGCCGGCCGGGACAGGGTGTCGACGAGCAGTACTTC. Protein sequence: CASSRPGQGVDEQYF.

This chain uses TRBV14 with TRBJ1-3; the D is unclear. The CDR3 is made up of 13 amino acids. CDR1 is SGHDN and CDR2 is FVKESK in the germline V gene. The V end was cut by 4 bases, the J end by 0 bases, with 4 bases between. CDR3 in amino acids: CASSLISGNTIYF. CDR3 coding DNA: TGTGCCAGCAGCCTAATCTCTGGAAACACCATATATTTT.

The J gene is TRBJ2-3, the V gene TRBV10-1; 10 bases are shared with TRBD1. The trim removed 3 bases at V and 4 bases at J, leaving 7 bases unmatched. This CDR3 has 16 residues. Germline CDR1 is WNHNN and CDR2 is SYGVQD (reference sequence). CDR3 DNA sequence: TGCGCCAGCAGTGAAAGGGACAGGGGAGGGGCAGATACGCAGTATTTT. Translating gives CASSERDRGGADTQYF.

The V gene is TRBV18, the J gene TRBJ2-5; D is undetermined. Trimming left V 2 bases short and J 1 base short, with 8 bases between. This CDR3 spans 14 amino acids. Germline-derived CDR1 and CDR2 are KGHSH and LQKENI. The CDR3 is CASSPTDRQETQYF. The CDR3 coding sequence is TGTGCCAGCTCACCAACCGACCGCCAAGAGACCCAGTACTTC.

The rearrangement uses TRBV5-8 and TRBJ2-7, with TRBD2 matching over 13 bases. Per the germline V gene, CDR1 is SGHTS and CDR2 is YDEGEE. The CDR3 sequence is 20 residues long. V gave up 1 base and J gave up 0 bases; unmatched junction bases: 13. This CDR3 is CASSLIYRWGLAGSSYEQYF. The DNA of the CDR3 is TGTGCCAGCAGCTTGATTTATCGCTGGGGACTAGCGGGGAGCTCCTACGAGCAGTACTTC.

The rearrangement uses TRBV7-9 and TRBJ2-2; perhaps D is TRBD1 or TRBD2 (6 bases each). This CDR3 comprises 16 residues. The germline V gene encodes CDR1 SEHNR and CDR2 FQNEAQ (reference sequence). The ends were cut back, 3 bases at V and 4 bases at J, with 15 bases in the middle. The CDR3 protein is CASSFGGPSSTGELFF. For the CDR3, the DNA is TGTGCCAGCAGCTTTGGGGGGCCGTCGAGCACCGGGGAGCTGTTTTTT. Full variable domain (outside the CDR3, taken from reference TRBV7-9 and TRBJ2-2): DTGVSQNPRHKITKRGQNVTFRCDPISEHNRLYWYRQTLGQGPEFLTYFQNEAQLEKSRLLSDRFSAERPKGSFSTLEIQRTEQGDSAMYLCASSFGGPSSTGELFFGEGSRLTVL.

V is TRBV7-2 and J is TRBJ1-1; D uncertain. The CDR3 extends over 13 amino acids. Trimming removed 2 bases from V and 5 bases from J, with 9 bases in between. Germline-derived CDR1 and CDR2 are SGHTA and FQGNSA. The CDR3 DNA sequence: TGTGCCAGCAGCTTAAAGCGTGGGACTGAAGCTTTCTTT. Translating it yields CASSLKRGTEAFF.

V is TRBV29-1 and J is TRBJ2-3; TRBD2 matches at 8 bases. The V and J ends lost 5 bases and 2 bases, in that order; junction bases with no gene match: 9. Germline lookup yields CDR1 SQVTM and CDR2 ANQGSEA. The CDR3 totals 15 residues. In nucleotides, the CDR3 is TGCAGCGTTAGCGGGGGCCAAGACCTCACAGATACGCAGTATTTT. Its protein product is CSVSGGQDLTDTQYF.

This chain joins TRBV18 and TRBJ1-5; 9 nucleotides match TRBD1. Per the germline V gene, CDR1 is KGHSH and CDR2 is LQKENI. The trim removed 6 bases at V and 4 bases at J, leaving 7 bases unmatched. The CDR3 runs 15 residues. This CDR3 is CASSPGQGDNQPQHF. The CDR3 DNA sequence: TGTGCCAGCTCGCCGGGACAGGGAGATAATCAGCCCCAGCATTTT.

CDR3 sequence: CASSIQGVSNQPQHF. In nucleotides, the CDR3 is TGTGCCAGCAGCATACAGGGGGTGAGCAATCAGCCCCAGCATTTT. This sequence joins TRBV6-1 and TRBJ1-5; 8 bases fit TRBD1. V was pared by 6 bases and J by 1 base, with 5 bases of the junction left unmatched. The CDR3 has 15 amino acids. Per germline, CDR1 MNHNS and CDR2 SASEGT.